These 27 T cell receptor beta chains share one sample of origin, sequenced in a study of blood T cell repertoires in COVID-19. Only in-frame clones appear in the TCRdb table, and some are missing; sequencing was by immunoSEQ multiplex PCR. The sample includes 110,000 to 150,000 clones, 75% to 90% of them seen just once. The specimen was peripheral blood. These receptors all stem from a human donor in a cohort sampled during active COVID-19.

The chain joins TRBV11-2 to TRBJ1-1, with 7 bases identical to TRBD1. There are 15 residues in the CDR3. CDR1 SGHAT and CDR2 FQNNGV come from the germline V gene. After removal of 5 bases from V and 1 base from J, the junction contained 7 bases not matched to a gene. The CDR3 coding sequence is TGTGCCAGCAGCCCCCAGGGGGTTACGAACACTGAAGCTTTCTTT. It codes for CASSPQGVTNTEAFF.

The rearrangement joins TRBV11-3 to TRBJ2-4; 8 bases are shared with TRBD2. CDR3 size: 14 residues. The germline V gene has CDR1 SGHNT and CDR2 YENEEA. V trimming: 2 bases; J trimming: 15 bases; junction bases outside the gene matches: 12. The CDR3 nucleotides read TGTGCCAGCAGCTTAATTGTGCGGGAGGCCGGGCCGTACTTC. Amino acid sequence: CASSLIVREAGPYF.

This clone has at least ten counts. The genes are TRBV5-1 and TRBJ2-2; perhaps TRBD2 as D (5 bases). Deletions cut 4 bases from V and 8 bases from J, with 9 bases between. The CDR3 is 12 amino acids. Germline V gene data show CDR1 as SGHRS and CDR2 as YFSETQ. The CDR3 DNA follows: TGCGCCAGCAGCGAACGGGGAGGGGAGCTGTTTTTT. This sequence encodes CASSERGGELFF. Full variable domain (outside the CDR3, taken from reference TRBV5-1 and TRBJ2-2): KAGVTQTPRYLIKTRGQQVTLSCSPISGHRSVSWYQQTPGQGLQFLFEYFSETQRNKGNFPGRFSGRQFSNSRSEMNVSTLELGDSALYLCASSERGGELFFGEGSRLTVL.

The chain couples TRBV4-2 to TRBJ1-6, with D unresolved. The CDR3 contains 16 residues. The V end lost 3 bases, the J end lost 0 bases, and 9 bases lay between the germline ends. The germline gives CDR1 LGHNA, CDR2 YNFKEQ. The CDR3 DNA follows: TGTGCCAGCAGCCAGGCGGATAGCTCCTATAATTCACCCCTCCACTTT. Protein sequence: CASSQADSSYNSPLHF.

The rearrangement uses TRBV3-1 (or the pseudogene TRBV3-2) and TRBJ1-1; D gene uncertain. The CDR3 sequence is 11 residues long. The germline V gene has CDR1 LGHDT and CDR2 YNNKEL (reference sequence). Trimming took off 6 bases at V and 11 bases at J, with 13 bases between the two ends. CDR3 bases: TGTGCCAGCAGAGCCGGGTCTTTGGCTTTCTTT. It is translated as CASRAGSLAFF.

In the case of this clone: In the same sample, other DNA sequences code for this CDR3. The chain is built from TRBV7-2 and TRBJ1-5, with a weak D call TRBD1 (5 bases). In germline, CDR1 is SGHTA, CDR2 FQGNSA. CDR3 length: 15 residues. The V end lost 0 bases, the J end lost 5 bases, and 11 bases lay between the germline ends. As DNA, the CDR3 is TGTGCCAGCAGCTTAGCGCTCGGGGGTGATCAGCCCCAGCATTTT. Translating it yields CASSLALGGDQPQHF.

The rearrangement uses TRBV11-2 and TRBJ1-2; D is ambiguous. Trimming pared 3 bases from V and 6 bases from J, leaving 14 bases between. Germline V CDR1 and CDR2: SGHAT, FQNNGV. CDR3 length equals 14 residues. As DNA, the CDR3 is TGTGCCAGCAGCTTTTGGAACGAGGGAAATGGCTACACCTTC. Translating gives CASSFWNEGNGYTF.

This sequence joins TRBV15 and TRBJ1-2; TRBD1 matches 7 bases. Germline-derived CDR1 and CDR2 are LNHNV and YYDKDF (reference sequence). V shed 5 bases, J shed 5 bases, and the junction held 11 bases outside the gene matches. CDR3 length: 15 residues. In DNA, the CDR3 is TGTGCCACCAGCGCGACGCAGGGGACAGAATATGGCTACACCTTC. Protein sequence: CATSATQGTEYGYTF.

This chain connects TRBV7-2 to TRBJ1-2; D is perhaps TRBD1 (5 bases). The V end was cut by 4 bases, the J end by 4 bases, with 13 bases between. The CDR3 sequence is 14 residues long. Per the germline V gene, CDR1 is SGHTA and CDR2 is FQGNSA. The CDR3 bases are TGTGCCAGCAGCTCCTCGACAGAGGTCTATGGCTACACCTTC. Protein: CASSSSTEVYGYTF.

The chain links TRBV7-9 to TRBJ2-2, with a possible D match to TRBD1 (5 bases). The CDR3 totals 16 residues. The germline V and J ends were trimmed by 1 base and 1 base, with 10 bases remaining between them. Germline CDR1 SEHNR, CDR2 FQNEAQ (reference sequence). CDR3 loop: CASSLGGRVNTGELFF. The CDR3 bases are TGTGCCAGCAGCTTAGGCGGCAGGGTGAACACCGGGGAGCTGTTTTTT.

This clone occurred once. The V call is TRBV10-3, the J call TRBJ2-3; 9 bases fit TRBD1. J gave up 5 bases and V 10 bases, and 10 bases lay outside the gene matches. The V gene's germline CDR1 is ENHRY and CDR2 SYGVKD. This CDR3 is built from 14 residues. This chain's CDR3 is CATRLQGAVDTQYF. The CDR3 DNA reads TGTGCCACAAGGCTACAGGGGGCCGTAGATACGCAGTATTTT.

The gene calls are TRBV6-6 and TRBJ2-1, with TRBD2 matching 8 bases. This CDR3 has 14 residues. V lost 7 bases to trimming and J lost 6 bases; unmatched junction nucleotides: 8. Germline CDR1 and CDR2: MNHNY and SVGAGI (reference sequence). CDR3 sequence reads: CASNVAGRFNEQFF. Here the CDR3 DNA reads TGTGCCAGCAACGTAGCGGGGAGGTTCAATGAGCAGTTCTTC.

V usage is TRBV12-3 or TRBV12-4 and J usage is TRBJ1-1; 8 nucleotides agree with TRBD1. V dropped 7 bases and J dropped 5; count of bases not matched to a gene: 6. The CDR3 runs to 13 residues. The CDR3 DNA reads TGTGCCAGCATCCAGACAGGGGTTACTGAAGCTTTCTTT. Protein product: CASIQTGVTEAFF.

The chain carries TRBV7-8 and TRBJ2-3; D is unclear. The CDR3 covers 11 residues. The V end lost 5 bases, the J end lost 9 bases, and 9 bases lay between the germline ends. Per the germline V gene, CDR1 is SGHVS and CDR2 is FQNEAQ. The CDR3 DNA reads TGTGCCAGCAGCCCAGACTCGACGCAGTATTTT. Protein: CASSPDSTQYF.

The rearrangement uses TRBV5-1 and TRBJ2-2; D remains unclear. Trimming cost V 0 bases and J 1 base, with 4 bases left between them. From germline, CDR1 is SGHRS and CDR2 YFSETQ. This CDR3 is 14 amino acids long. CDR3 DNA: TGCGCCAGCAGCTTGGGACAGAACACCGGGGAGCTGTTTTTT. It is translated as CASSLGQNTGELFF.

This clone was found a few times. V is TRBV11-2 and J is TRBJ1-6; D not resolved. V lost 1 base and J 16 bases, leaving 11 bases between the germline ends. Per germline, CDR1 SGHAT and CDR2 FQNNGV. This CDR3 region has 12 residues. CDR3 sequence reads: CASSLVRGTLHF. Here the CDR3 DNA reads TGTGCCAGCAGCTTAGTTCGAGGTACTCTCCACTTT.

The rearrangement links TRBV4-1 to TRBJ2-5; 9 bases line up with TRBD2. Losses at the gene ends were 3 bases for V and 1 base for J; bases not matched to a gene: 6. The CDR3 is 16 amino acids. CDR1 and CDR2 from the germline V gene are MGHRA and YSYEKL. This CDR3 is CASSHELLAGQETQYF. For the CDR3, the DNA is TGCGCCAGCAGCCACGAACTACTAGCGGGCCAAGAGACCCAGTACTTC.

J is TRBJ1-6 and V is TRBV2, with D hard to call. V was trimmed by 5 bases and J by 4 bases, leaving 15 bases between them. The germline CDR1 and CDR2 sequences are SNHLY and FYNNEI. The CDR3 contains 16 residues. The CDR3 sequence is CASSPHVPDYNSPLHF. In DNA form, the CDR3 reads TGTGCCAGCAGTCCCCATGTTCCAGATTATAATTCACCCCTCCACTTT. Supplemented by reference TRBV2 and TRBJ1-6, the full variable domain reads EPEVTQTPSHQVTQMGQEVILRCVPISNHLYFYWYRQILGQKVEFLVSFYNNEISEKSEIFDDQFSVERPDGSNFTLKIRSTKLEDSAMYFCASSPHVPDYNSPLHFGNGTRLTVT.

V and J are TRBV19 and TRBJ1-2; perhaps TRBD1 as D (5 bases). The CDR3 covers 14 residues. The V end was cut by 6 bases, the J end by 4 bases, with 15 bases between. Germline CDR1 LNHDA, CDR2 SQIVND (reference sequence). The CDR3 DNA reads TGTGCCAGTAGCCACGAGACAGAATTCTATGGCTACACCTTC. It specifies CASSHETEFYGYTF.

The chain combines TRBV4-3 with TRBJ2-3, with D possibly being TRBD2 (5 bases). Germline assignment: CDR1 LGHNA and CDR2 YSLEER. The CDR3 runs 15 residues. The V end was cut by 0 bases, the J end by 1 base, with 8 bases between. DNA of the CDR3: TGCGCCAGCAGCCAAGATACTAGAGGCACAGATACGCAGTATTTT. Its protein is CASSQDTRGTDTQYF.

This clone appeared once. V and J are TRBV5-1 and TRBJ1-1, with D hard to call. This CDR3 has 13 residues. In germline, CDR1 is SGHRS, CDR2 YFSETQ. V gave up 1 base and J gave up 4 bases, with 8 bases separating them. CDR3 sequence: CASSLKSGTEAFF. Written as DNA, the CDR3 is TGCGCCAGCAGCTTGAAGTCGGGCACTGAAGCTTTCTTT. The variable domain in full, completed from reference TRBV5-1 and TRBJ1-1, reads KAGVTQTPRYLIKTRGQQVTLSCSPISGHRSVSWYQQTPGQGLQFLFEYFSETQRNKGNFPGRFSGRQFSNSRSEMNVSTLELGDSALYLCASSLKSGTEAFFGQGTRLTVV.

This chain links TRBV19 with TRBJ1-1, with D perhaps TRBD1 (6 bases). V lost 0 bases and J 6 bases, leaving 14 bases between the germline ends. Germline V gives CDR1 LNHDA, CDR2 SQIVND (reference sequence). The CDR3 length is 15 residues. The CDR3 region is CASSIDLTKGAEAFF. In DNA, the CDR3 is TGTGCCAGTAGTATAGATCTTACGAAGGGGGCTGAAGCTTTCTTT.

The chain couples TRBV27 to TRBJ2-6; TRBD2 aligns across 10 bases. V dropped 7 bases and J dropped 2; count of bases not matched to a gene: 5. This CDR3 contains 16 residues. Germline CDR1 MNHEY, CDR2 SMNVEV (reference sequence). For the CDR3, the DNA is TGTGCCAGCATGAGCGGGAGGGCCCCTGGGGCCAACGTCCTGACTTTC. This encodes CASMSGRAPGANVLTF. Using reference TRBV27 and TRBJ2-6 for the parts outside the CDR3, the full variable domain is EAQVTQNPRYLITVTGKKLTVTCSQNMNHEYMSWYRQDPGLGLRQIYYSMNVEVTDKGDVPEGYKVSRKEKRNFPLILESPSPNQTSLYFCASMSGRAPGANVLTFGAGSRLTVL.

The chain employs TRBV4-1 and TRBJ2-2; 11 positions match TRBD2. V trimming: 0 bases; J trimming: 1 base; junction bases outside the gene matches: 13. CDR1 and CDR2 (germline): MGHRA, YSYEKL. This CDR3 region has 21 residues. The CDR3 nucleotides are TGCGCCAGCAGCCAAGATAGTATTGTGGGGCTAGCGGGGGGGAACACCGGGGAGCTGTTTTTT. This gives the protein CASSQDSIVGLAGGNTGELFF.

The genes are TRBV18 and TRBJ1-4; TRBD1 aligns across 8 bases. This CDR3 region has 16 residues. CDR1 is KGHSH, CDR2 LQKENI, per germline. Trimming took 2 bases from V and 3 from J; bases not matched to a gene: 5. CDR3 in amino acids: CASSPATGQANEKLFF. As DNA, the CDR3 is TGTGCCAGCTCACCAGCGACGGGACAGGCTAATGAAAAACTGTTTTTT.

V is TRBV5-4 and J is TRBJ2-1; 8 nucleotides match TRBD2. Germline CDR1 and CDR2: SGHNT and YYREEE (reference sequence). The CDR3 is 17 amino acids. Trimming removed 4 bases from V and 8 bases from J; junction bases left unmatched: 17. Here the CDR3 reads CASSRGSRGGARDEQFF. The CDR3, as DNA: TGTGCCAGCAGCCGTGGCTCACGGGGGGGGGCCAGGGATGAGCAGTTCTTC.

The chain uses TRBV9 and TRBJ1-2, with 8 bases that match TRBD1. Germline CDR1 and CDR2: SGDLS and YYNGEE. The CDR3 loop spans 16 amino acids. Trimming took 4 bases from V and 5 from J; bases not matched to a gene: 13. The CDR3 sequence is CASSLEGQGAQYGYTF. The CDR3 DNA is TGTGCCAGCAGCCTAGAAGGGCAGGGGGCTCAGTATGGCTACACCTTC. The variable domain in full, with the rest retrieved from reference TRBV9 and TRBJ1-2, is DSGVTQTPKHLITATGQRVTLRCSPRSGDLSVYWYQQSLDQGLQFLIQYYNGEERAKGNILERFSAQQFPDLHSELNLSSLELGDSALYFCASSLEGQGAQYGYTFGSGTRLTVV.